This T cell receptor (beta chain) emerged from a study of radiotherapy plus CTLA-4 blockade in lung cancer. In chemo-refractory metastatic non-small-cell lung cancer, patients got ipilimumab CTLA-4 blockade together with focal radiation. General study results and limits: Expansion of tumor-derived TCR clones was observed in blood after radiotherapy plus ipilimumab. The authors reported that early blood T cell clone dynamics, with interferon-beta, best predicted response.

A note on this clone: Its antigen is still unknown.

Sequenced by immunoSEQ multiplex PCR; TCRdb stores in-frame clones only, minus some. The sample contains roughly 85,000 clones, around 90% of which appear only once. V gave up 6 bases and J gave up 2 bases, with 16 bases separating them. This CDR3 has 15 amino acids. CDR1 KGHSH and CDR2 LQKENI come from the germline V gene. The chain employs TRBV18 and TRBJ1-1, with D perhaps matching TRBD1 (6 bases). The specimen comprised peripheral blood, sampled from a patient treated with radiotherapy plus ipilimumab. The receptor's source is a human donor with non-small cell lung cancer that progressed on radiotherapy plus ipilimumab. The CDR3 DNA reads TGTGCCAGCTCCCCAGGGGCAGGGGACAACACTGAAGCTTTCTTT. Translating gives CASSPGAGDNTEAFF.